The sequence of this T cell receptor (beta chain) was determined in a study of cytomegalovirus exposure and HLA in healthy donors. This CDR3 has 16 residues. Trimming took 5 bases from V and 8 from J, leaving 22 bases between them. Germline CDR1 is SEHNR and CDR2 is FQNEAQ (reference sequence). As to this clone: Its antigen remains unidentified.

The PCR was carried out with 60 Vbeta primers and 13 Jbeta primers. The data were produced by immunoSEQ multiplex PCR, yet TCRdb's version contains in-frame clones alone and is incomplete. Of some 110,000 clones listed, over 70% are singletons. Study outcomes and limitations: A missense variant in DCLRE1C was later tied to TCR beta V- and J-gene trimming.

The clonotype originates from a man aged 35-49 years in good health and CMV-seronegative. The chain carries TRBV7-9 and TRBJ1-3, with D possibly being TRBD1 (6 bases). The specimen was PBMCs. The CDR3 region is CASSLRQVVRMDTIYF. CDR3 in DNA: TGTGCCAGCAGCCTCAGACAGGTTGTTCGTATGGACACCATATATTTT.